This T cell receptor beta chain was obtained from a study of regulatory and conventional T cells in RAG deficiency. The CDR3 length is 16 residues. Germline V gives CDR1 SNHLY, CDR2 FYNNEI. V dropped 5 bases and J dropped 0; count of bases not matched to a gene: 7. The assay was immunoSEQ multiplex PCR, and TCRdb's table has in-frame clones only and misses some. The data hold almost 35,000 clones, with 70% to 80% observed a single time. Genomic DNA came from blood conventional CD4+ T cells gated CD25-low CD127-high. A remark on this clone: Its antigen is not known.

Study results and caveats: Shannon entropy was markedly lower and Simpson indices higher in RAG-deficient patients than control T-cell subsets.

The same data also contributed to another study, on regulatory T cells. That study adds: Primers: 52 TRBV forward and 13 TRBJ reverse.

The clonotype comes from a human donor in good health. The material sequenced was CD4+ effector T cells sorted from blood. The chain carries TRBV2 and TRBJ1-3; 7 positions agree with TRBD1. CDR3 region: CASSWDSAFSGNTIYF. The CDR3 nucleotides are TGTGCCAGCAGTTGGGACAGCGCCTTCTCTGGAAACACCATATATTTT.